The TCR beta chain described here comes from a study of blood T cell repertoires in COVID-19. Across the study: Samples representing acute and convalescent COVID-19 were sourced from the United States, Italy and Spain. Nucleic acid was either cDNA or gDNA, and it came from T cells, B-cell-depleted T cells, or PBMCs.

As handled by the study authors: From reference gene primer amplification, estimates of nucleated cell counts were derived. Profiled with immunoSEQ multiplex PCR; TCRdb holds only in-frame clones, not every one. The DNA was the basis for D and trimming; V, J and clone size are from that table. The sample has 70,000 or so clones, roughly 90% seen once. V was pared by 0 bases and J by 3 bases, with 6 bases between. Germline CDR1 reads SGHNT; CDR2 reads YYREEE (reference sequence). The CDR3 has 13 amino acids. The J gene is TRBJ2-5, the V gene TRBV5-4, with a possible D match to TRBD2 (5 bases). This clonotype originated in a human donor in a cohort sampled during active COVID-19. Sequenced input: peripheral blood. CDR3: CASSLAREETQYF. CDR3 coding DNA: TGTGCCAGCAGCTTGGCGCGGGAAGAGACCCAGTACTTC.